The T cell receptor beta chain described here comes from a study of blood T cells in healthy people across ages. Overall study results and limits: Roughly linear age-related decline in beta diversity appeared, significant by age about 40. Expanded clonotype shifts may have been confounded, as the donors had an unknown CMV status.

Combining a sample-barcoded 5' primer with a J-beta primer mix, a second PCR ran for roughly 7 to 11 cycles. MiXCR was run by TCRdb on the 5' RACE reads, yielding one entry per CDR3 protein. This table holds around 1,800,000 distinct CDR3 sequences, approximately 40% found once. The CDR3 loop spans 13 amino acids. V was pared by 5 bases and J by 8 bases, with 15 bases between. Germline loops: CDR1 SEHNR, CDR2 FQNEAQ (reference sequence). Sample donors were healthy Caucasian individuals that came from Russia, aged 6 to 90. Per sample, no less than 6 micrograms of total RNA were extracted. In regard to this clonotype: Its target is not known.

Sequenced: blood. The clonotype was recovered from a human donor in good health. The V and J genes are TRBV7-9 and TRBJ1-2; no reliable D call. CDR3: CASSGLPRRGYTF. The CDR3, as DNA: TGTGCCAGCAGCGGACTCCCCCGGAGAGGCTACACCTTC.